Each of the 16 T cell receptor beta chains below was sequenced from the same sample in a study of shared clonotypes between healthy human individuals (dated by TCRdb to 2018 to 2020). Library preparation was by the immunoSEQ multiplex PCR assay. TCRdb limited this immuneACCESS table to in-frame rearrangements with V and J called. A share of clones is missing; checked studies link under half to unresolved V genes, and the rest is unexplained. In all, the sample holds a few hundred thousand clones, and 90% to 97% of those were seen once. The ten largest clonotypes hold more than 0.3% of the sample. Specimen: memory CD8+ T cells sorted from blood. The sample's cell subset or site label is to be understood as: CD45RO+ cells pooled with CCR7-negative TemRA cells. These TCRs come from a man between 25 and 39 years old in good health.

CDR3 in DNA: TGTGCCAGCACCCCTCGGGAGGGGGCGGTGTATGGCTACACCTTC. It specifies CASTPREGAVYGYTF. The genes are TRBV7-9 and TRBJ1-2, with 7 bases lining up with TRBD1. Losses at the gene ends were 7 bases for V and 5 bases for J; bases not matched to a gene: 13. CDR1 and CDR2 (germline): SEHNR, FQNEAQ (reference sequence). This CDR3 contains 15 residues.

The chain uses TRBV4-1 and TRBJ2-7; 10 bases line up with TRBD2. Germline V gene data show CDR1 as MGHRA and CDR2 as YSYEKL. V dropped 1 base and J dropped 6; count of bases not matched to a gene: 3. This CDR3 has 14 residues. In DNA, the CDR3 is TGCGCCAGCAGCCAAGCGGGGACTAGCGTCGAGCAGTACTTC. Translation: CASSQAGTSVEQYF.

The V and J genes are TRBV19 and TRBJ2-1; TRBD2 matches at 7 bases. The V segment lost 7 bases and the J segment 5 bases; nucleotides outside the gene matches: 14. The V gene's germline CDR1 is LNHDA and CDR2 SQIVND (reference sequence). CDR3 length: 16 amino acids. CDR3: CASKIMGGSWDNEQFF. The CDR3 nucleotides are TGTGCCAGTAAGATTATGGGCGGGAGTTGGGACAATGAGCAGTTCTTC.

The chain carries TRBV7-9 and TRBJ2-1; D might be TRBD1 (5 bases). The CDR3 sequence is 14 residues long. Germline lookup yields CDR1 SEHNR and CDR2 FQNEAQ (reference sequence). V was trimmed by 3 bases and J by 5 bases, leaving 11 bases between them. DNA for the CDR3: TGTGCCAGCAGCTTCAGGACAAGCGACAATGAGCAGTTCTTC. This gives the protein CASSFRTSDNEQFF.

V usage is TRBV12-5 and J usage is TRBJ1-1; D is ambiguous. Trimming removed 6 bases from V and 0 bases from J, with 11 bases in between. The germline V gene has CDR1 LGHNT and CDR2 FRNRAP. The CDR3 runs to 14 residues. CDR3 region: CASGSGRMNTEAFF. The DNA of the CDR3 is TGTGCTAGTGGCAGTGGCCGCATGAACACTGAAGCTTTCTTT.

V and J are TRBV9 and TRBJ2-7, with 7 bases identical to TRBD1. The CDR3 length is 15 residues. V trimming: 4 bases; J trimming: 3 bases; junction bases outside the gene matches: 10. CDR1 SGDLS and CDR2 YYNGEE come from the germline V gene. CDR3: CASSKGDRAYYEQYF. The CDR3 nucleotides are TGTGCCAGCAGCAAAGGAGACAGGGCTTACTACGAGCAGTACTTC.

The CDR3 sequence: CASSSLNRVRRQPQHF. Written as DNA, the CDR3 is TGTGCCAGCAGTTCCCTTAACAGGGTTCGTCGGCAGCCCCAGCATTTT. The rearrangement joins TRBV6-6 to TRBJ1-5; D may be TRBD1 (6 bases). Germline values: CDR1 MNHNY, CDR2 SVGAGI (reference sequence). The V end was cut by 4 bases, the J end by 7 bases, with 20 bases between. The CDR3 totals 16 residues.

The rearrangement uses TRBV27 and TRBJ2-3; 12 nucleotides align to TRBD2. With 6 bases clipped from V and 8 bases from J, the junction kept 12 bases outside the gene matches. The CDR3 extends over 16 amino acids. Per germline, CDR1 MNHEY and CDR2 SMNVEV (reference sequence). Written as DNA, the CDR3 is TGTGCCAGCAGCGGGTGGCTAGCGGGAGGGCCTTTTACGCAGTATTTT. Its translation is CASSGWLAGGPFTQYF.

This clone was seen just once. The rearrangement uses TRBV28 and TRBJ2-5; D remains ambiguous. The CDR3 is 15 residues long. V was clipped by 3 bases and J by 3 bases, with 14 bases between them. Germline V gene lookup returns CDR1 MDHEN and CDR2 SYDVKM. The CDR3 spells CASSFVLRQEETQYF. The DNA of the CDR3 is TGTGCCAGCAGTTTCGTTCTCAGGCAGGAAGAGACCCAGTACTTC.

CDR3 sequence (DNA): TGTGCCAGCAGCGTAGTTCCCCCAGCCAAAAACATTCAGTACTTC. Translated, it gives CASSVVPPAKNIQYF. The rearrangement links TRBV9 to TRBJ2-4; D unclear. V was pared by 0 bases and J by 0 bases, with 7 bases between. CDR1 is SGDLS and CDR2 is YYNGEE in the germline V gene. The CDR3 length is 15 residues.

V usage is TRBV28 and J usage is TRBJ1-5; 10 positions agree with TRBD1. The V gene end was trimmed by 7 bases and the J gene end by 6 bases; junction bases not matched to a gene: 12. This CDR3 is built from 16 residues. Germline V gives CDR1 MDHEN, CDR2 SYDVKM. The CDR3 DNA reads as TGTGCCAGCACCCCGGCCGGGACAGGGGTGGTTCAGCCCCAGCATTTT. Protein: CASTPAGTGVVQPQHF.

Only one count was recorded for this clone. This chain joins TRBV29-1 and TRBJ2-5, with D possibly being TRBD2 (7 bases). Germline CDR1 SQVTM, CDR2 ANQGSEA. The CDR3 spans 12 residues. The V and J ends lost 7 bases and 4 bases respectively, with 13 bases between them. The CDR3 nucleotides read TGCAGCGGAAGGGCGGGGGCAGAGACCCAGTACTTC. Translation: CSGRAGAETQYF.

This CDR3 reads CASSFLAVSSYNEQFF. The CDR3 region has the DNA TGTGCCAGCAGCTTTCTAGCGGTTAGCTCCTACAATGAGCAGTTCTTC. The chain links TRBV7-9 to TRBJ2-1, with TRBD2 identical over 7 bases. Germline V lookup: CDR1 SEHNR, CDR2 FQNEAQ (reference sequence). V shed 3 bases and J 0 bases; nucleotides not matched to a gene: 5. This CDR3 region has 16 residues.

The chain links TRBV4-1 to TRBJ1-1; D remains unclear. The CDR3 is made up of 17 amino acids. Trimming left V 0 bases short and J 5 bases short, with 19 bases between. Germline loops: CDR1 MGHRA, CDR2 YSYEKL. The CDR3 protein is CASSQDVLRRKMTEAFF. CDR3 nucleotides: TGCGCCAGCAGCCAAGACGTATTAAGGAGGAAGATGACTGAAGCTTTCTTT.

The rearrangement uses TRBV28 and TRBJ1-2, with unresolved D. Between the trimmed V and J ends, which lost 4 bases and 0 bases, there was a span of 9 bases. CDR3 length: 14 amino acids. The germline gives CDR1 MDHEN, CDR2 SYDVKM. The CDR3 coding sequence is TGTGCCAGCAGTTGGGCCCCAGCTAACTATGGCTACACCTTC. Its protein is CASSWAPANYGYTF.

This clone was detected once. The CDR3 region is CASSLFTLNRVSRGYTF. In DNA, the CDR3 is TGTGCCAGCAGTTTATTCACATTAAACAGGGTTTCGCGGGGCTACACCTTC. The chain uses TRBV28 and TRBJ1-2; weak D call: TRBD1 (6 bases). Germline CDR1 and CDR2: MDHEN and SYDVKM. The CDR3 contains 17 residues. Trimming took off 1 base at V and 8 bases at J, with 23 bases between the two ends.